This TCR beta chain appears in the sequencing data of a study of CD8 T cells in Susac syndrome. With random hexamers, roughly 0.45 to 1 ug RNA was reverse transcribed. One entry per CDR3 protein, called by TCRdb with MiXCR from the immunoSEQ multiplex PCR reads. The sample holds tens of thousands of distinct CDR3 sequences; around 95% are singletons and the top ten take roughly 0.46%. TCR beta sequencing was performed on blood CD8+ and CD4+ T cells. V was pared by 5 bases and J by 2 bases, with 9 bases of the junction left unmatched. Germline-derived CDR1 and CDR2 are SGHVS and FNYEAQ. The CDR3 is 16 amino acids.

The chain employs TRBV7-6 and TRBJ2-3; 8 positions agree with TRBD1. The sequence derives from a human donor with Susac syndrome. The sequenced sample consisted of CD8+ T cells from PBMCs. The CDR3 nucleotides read TGTGCCAGCAGCCCGACAGGGGTCTACCACACAGATACGCAGTATTTT. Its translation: CASSPTGVYHTDTQYF. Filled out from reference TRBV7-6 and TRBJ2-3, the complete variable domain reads GAGVSQSPRYKVTKRGQDVALRCDPISGHVSLYWYRQALGQGPEFLTYFNYEAQQDKSGLPNDRFSAERPEGSISTLTIQRTEQRDSAMYRCASSPTGVYHTDTQYFGPGTRLTVL.